This TCR beta chain was identified in a study of cytomegalovirus exposure and HLA in healthy donors. Primers included in the PCR were 60 Vbeta and 13 Jbeta primers. Measured with immunoSEQ multiplex PCR; TCRdb has only the in-frame clones, and not every one. The sample yields about 170,000 clones, around 76% seen once. Germline-derived CDR1 and CDR2 are SGHRS and YFSETQ. This CDR3 spans 16 amino acids. J gave up 8 bases and V 2 bases, and 11 bases lay outside the gene matches. The clonotype was recovered from a woman aged 30 to 39 in good health and CMV-seropositive. The specimen sequenced was PBMCs. The chain is built from TRBV5-1 and TRBJ2-1; the match to TRBD2 covers 9 bases. The CDR3 reads CASSLHEAGGPDEQFF. The CDR3, as DNA: TGCGCCAGCAGCTTACACGAGGCGGGAGGGCCCGATGAGCAGTTCTTC.